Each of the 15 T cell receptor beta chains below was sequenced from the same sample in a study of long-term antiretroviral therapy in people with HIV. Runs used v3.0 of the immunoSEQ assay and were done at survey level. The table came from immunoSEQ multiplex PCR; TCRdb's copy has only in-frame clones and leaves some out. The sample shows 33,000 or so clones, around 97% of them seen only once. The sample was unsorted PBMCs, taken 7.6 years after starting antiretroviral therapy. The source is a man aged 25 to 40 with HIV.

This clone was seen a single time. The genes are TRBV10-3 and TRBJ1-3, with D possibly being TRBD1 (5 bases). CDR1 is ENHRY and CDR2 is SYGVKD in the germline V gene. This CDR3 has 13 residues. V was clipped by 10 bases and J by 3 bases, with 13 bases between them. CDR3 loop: CASFGADGNTIYF. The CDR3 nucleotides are TGTGCCAGCTTTGGGGCGGATGGAAACACCATATATTTT.

CDR3 in amino acids: CASSPSGTGGYEQYF. CDR3 coding DNA: TGTGCCAGCTCACCATCCGGGACAGGTGGCTACGAGCAGTACTTC. The gene calls are TRBV18 and TRBJ2-7; TRBD1 agrees at 8 bases. V lost 2 bases, J lost 3 bases, and 6 bases stayed unmatched. The germline gives CDR1 KGHSH, CDR2 LQKENI. This CDR3 has 15 amino acids. Looking up the rest from reference TRBV18 and TRBJ2-7 gives the full variable domain: NAGVMQNPRHLVRRRGQEARLRCSPMKGHSHVYWYRQLPEEGLKFMVYLQKENIIDESGMPKERFSAEFPKEGPSILRIQQVVRGDSAAYFCASSPSGTGGYEQYFGPGTRLTVT.

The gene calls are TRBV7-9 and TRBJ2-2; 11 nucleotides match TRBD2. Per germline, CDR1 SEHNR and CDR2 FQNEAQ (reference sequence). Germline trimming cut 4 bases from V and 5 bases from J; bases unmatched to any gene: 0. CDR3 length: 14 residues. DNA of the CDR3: TGTGCCAGCAGCTGGACTAGCGGGACCGGGGAGCTGTTTTTT. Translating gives CASSWTSGTGELFF. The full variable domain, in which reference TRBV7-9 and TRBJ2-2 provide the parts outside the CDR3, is DTGVSQNPRHKITKRGQNVTFRCDPISEHNRLYWYRQTLGQGPEFLTYFQNEAQLEKSRLLSDRFSAERPKGSFSTLEIQRTEQGDSAMYLCASSWTSGTGELFFGEGSRLTVL.

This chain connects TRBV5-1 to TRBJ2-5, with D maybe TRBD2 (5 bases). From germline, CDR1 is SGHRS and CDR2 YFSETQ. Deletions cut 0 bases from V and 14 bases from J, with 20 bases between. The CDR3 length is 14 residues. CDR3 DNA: TGCGCCAGCAGCTTGGCCGGGGTGGAAACCGGCCATTACTTC. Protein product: CASSLAGVETGHYF.

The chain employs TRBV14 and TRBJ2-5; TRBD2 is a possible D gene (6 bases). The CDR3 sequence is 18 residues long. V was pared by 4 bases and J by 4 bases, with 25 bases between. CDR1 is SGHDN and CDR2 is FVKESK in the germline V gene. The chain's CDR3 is CASSLNFRETKWRETQYF. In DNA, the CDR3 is TGTGCCAGCAGCCTCAACTTTCGGGAGACGAAGTGGAGAGAGACCCAGTACTTC.

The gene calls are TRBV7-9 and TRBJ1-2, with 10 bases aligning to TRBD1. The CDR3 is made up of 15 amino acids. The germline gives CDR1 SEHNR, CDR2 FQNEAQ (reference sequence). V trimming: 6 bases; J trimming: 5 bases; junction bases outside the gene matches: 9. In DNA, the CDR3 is TGTGCCAGCAGATCCGGACAGGGGGTTGGTTATGGCTACACCTTC. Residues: CASRSGQGVGYGYTF.

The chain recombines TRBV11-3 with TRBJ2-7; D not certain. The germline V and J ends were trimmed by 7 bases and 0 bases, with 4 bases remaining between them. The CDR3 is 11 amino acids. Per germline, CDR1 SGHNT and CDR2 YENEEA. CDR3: CASTSSYEQYF. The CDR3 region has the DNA TGTGCCAGCACTAGCTCCTACGAGCAGTACTTC.

In DNA, the CDR3 is TGCGCCAGCAGCGAGTCTAACCCCTACGAGCAGTACTTC. This encodes CASSESNPYEQYF. The chain employs TRBV5-1 and TRBJ2-7; D gene uncertain. V gave up 4 bases and J gave up 2 bases, with 10 bases separating them. Germline CDR1 SGHRS, CDR2 YFSETQ. CDR3 length equals 13 residues.

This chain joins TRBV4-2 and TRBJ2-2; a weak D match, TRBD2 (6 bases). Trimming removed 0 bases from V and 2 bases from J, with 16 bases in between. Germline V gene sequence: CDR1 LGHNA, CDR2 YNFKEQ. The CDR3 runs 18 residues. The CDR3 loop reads CASSQEINPGLNTGELFF. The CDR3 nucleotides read TGTGCCAGCAGCCAAGAAATCAACCCGGGACTCAACACCGGGGAGCTGTTTTTT.

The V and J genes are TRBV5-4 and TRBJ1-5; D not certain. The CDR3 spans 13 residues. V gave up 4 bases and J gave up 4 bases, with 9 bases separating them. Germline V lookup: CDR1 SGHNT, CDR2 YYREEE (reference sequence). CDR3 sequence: CASSPDGNQPQHF. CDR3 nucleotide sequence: TGTGCCAGCAGCCCGGACGGGAATCAGCCCCAGCATTTT.

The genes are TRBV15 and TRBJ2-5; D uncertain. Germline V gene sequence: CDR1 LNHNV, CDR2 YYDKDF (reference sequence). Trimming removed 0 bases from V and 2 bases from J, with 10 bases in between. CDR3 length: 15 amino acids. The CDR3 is CATSRDLGYQETQYF. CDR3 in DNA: TGTGCCACCAGCAGAGATTTAGGGTATCAAGAGACCCAGTACTTC. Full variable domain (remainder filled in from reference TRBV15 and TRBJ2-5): DAMVIQNPRYQVTQFGKPVTLSCSQTLNHNVMYWYQQKSSQAPKLLFHYYDKDFNNEADTPDNFQSRRPNTSFCFLDIRSPGLGDTAMYLCATSRDLGYQETQYFGPGTRLLVL.

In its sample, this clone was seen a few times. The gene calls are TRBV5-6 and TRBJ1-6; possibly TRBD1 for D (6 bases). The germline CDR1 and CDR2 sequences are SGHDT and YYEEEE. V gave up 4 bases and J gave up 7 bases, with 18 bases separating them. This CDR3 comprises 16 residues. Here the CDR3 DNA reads TGTGCCAGCAGCCCTGCTGGGGGCGTGAAAAATTCACCCCTCCACTTT. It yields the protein CASSPAGGVKNSPLHF.

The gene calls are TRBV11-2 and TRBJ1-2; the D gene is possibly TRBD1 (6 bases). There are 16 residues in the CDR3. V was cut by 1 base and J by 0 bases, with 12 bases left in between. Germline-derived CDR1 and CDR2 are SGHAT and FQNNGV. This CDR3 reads CASSLGAGAPNYGYTF. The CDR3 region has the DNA TGTGCCAGCAGCTTAGGGGCAGGGGCACCTAACTATGGCTACACCTTC.

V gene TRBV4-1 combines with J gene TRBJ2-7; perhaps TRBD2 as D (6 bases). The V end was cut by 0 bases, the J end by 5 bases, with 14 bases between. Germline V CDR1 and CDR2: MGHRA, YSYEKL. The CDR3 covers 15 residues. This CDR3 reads CASSQDGRSGDEQYF. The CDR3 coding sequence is TGCGCCAGCAGCCAAGATGGCCGATCGGGGGACGAGCAGTACTTC.

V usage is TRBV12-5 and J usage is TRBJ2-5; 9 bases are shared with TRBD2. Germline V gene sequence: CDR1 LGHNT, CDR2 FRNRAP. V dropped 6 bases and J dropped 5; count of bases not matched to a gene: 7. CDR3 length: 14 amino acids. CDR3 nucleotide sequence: TGTGCTAGTGGACCCCTAGCGGGACGGGAGACCCAGTACTTC. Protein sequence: CASGPLAGRETQYF.